This T cell receptor (beta chain) was retrieved from a study of T cell responses to AZD1222 COVID-19 vaccine. Study results and limitations: Rises in breadth and depth of Spike-specific TCRs came after two AZD1222 doses. Regions 160-218 and 743-854 dominated among vaccine-associated CD4 TCRs spanning spike. Sampled repertoires all dated from after the peak T cell response. The study identified only a handful of AZD1222 recipients as seropositive at baseline.

The table came from immunoSEQ multiplex PCR; TCRdb's copy has only in-frame clones and leaves some out. Of roughly 150,000 clones in the sample, 90% were seen once. Trimming cost V 2 bases and J 2 bases; bases outside gene matches: 0. The germline V gene encodes CDR1 MNHEY and CDR2 SMNVEV (reference sequence). The CDR3 has 15 amino acids. Of note for this clone: Its specificity is not known.

The receptor's source is an adult in good health. The sequencing used peripheral blood, collected on day 0 of AZD1222 vaccination. The chain couples TRBV27 to TRBJ1-5; TRBD1 matches 10 bases. The CDR3 spells CASSLGQGGNQPQHF. The CDR3, as DNA: TGTGCCAGCAGTTTAGGACAGGGGGGCAATCAGCCCCAGCATTTT.